This T cell receptor beta chain comes out of a study of blood T cell repertoires in COVID-19. At the level of the study: The origin of the acute and convalescent COVID-19 samples was the United States, Italy and Spain.

Generated by immunoSEQ multiplex PCR, the TCRdb table keeps only in-frame clones and is missing some. In the table there are hundreds of thousands of clones, 80% to 90% of which are singletons. This CDR3 has 15 amino acids. Losses at the gene ends were 4 bases for V and 5 bases for J; bases not matched to a gene: 8. The germline CDR1 and CDR2 sequences are SGHDN and FVKESK. This clonotype originated in a man aged 25-45 years who had recovered from COVID-19. Sequencing was done on a sample of PBMCs or T cells enriched from blood (not recorded which). The chain has TRBV14 and TRBJ2-3, with 8 bases identical to TRBD2. CDR3 sequence: CASSLLPGGVDTQYF. CDR3 DNA sequence: TGTGCCAGCAGCCTACTCCCGGGAGGGGTAGATACGCAGTATTTT.